The following is a TCR beta chain sequence with its context. The target antigen is unknown. The entry originates in a study of cytomegalovirus exposure and HLA in healthy donors. Study-wide points: The study listed 164 cytomegalovirus-associated TCR beta chains.

Clones were sequenced by immunoSEQ multiplex PCR, and TCRdb holds only the in-frame ones, with some missing. The sample records about 50,000 clones, 88% being singletons. The sequence came from a woman aged 25 to 39 in good health and CMV-seronegative. The sample taken for sequencing was PBMCs.

The CDR3 loop is CASSPGTGGTGANVLTF. CDR3 nucleotides: TGCGCCAGCAGCCCAGGGACAGGGGGGACTGGGGCCAACGTCCTGACTTTC. The chain links TRBV4-1 to TRBJ2-6; 11 positions match TRBD1. V shed 4 bases, J shed 2 bases, and the junction held 4 bases outside the gene matches. The CDR3 is 17 residues long. Germline-derived CDR1 and CDR2 are MGHRA and YSYEKL.